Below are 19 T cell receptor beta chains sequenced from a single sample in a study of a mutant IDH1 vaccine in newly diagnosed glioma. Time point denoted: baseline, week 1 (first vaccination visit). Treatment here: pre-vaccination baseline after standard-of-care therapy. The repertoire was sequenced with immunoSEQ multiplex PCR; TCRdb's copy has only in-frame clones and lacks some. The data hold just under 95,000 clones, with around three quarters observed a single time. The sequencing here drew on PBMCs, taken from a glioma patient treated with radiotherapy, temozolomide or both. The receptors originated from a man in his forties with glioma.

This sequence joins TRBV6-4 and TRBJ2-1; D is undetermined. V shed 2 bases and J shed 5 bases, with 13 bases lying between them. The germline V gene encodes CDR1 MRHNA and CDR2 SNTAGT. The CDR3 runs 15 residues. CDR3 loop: CASSDPGERNNEQFF. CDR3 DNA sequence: TGTGCCAGCAGTGACCCGGGCGAACGAAACAATGAGCAGTTCTTC.

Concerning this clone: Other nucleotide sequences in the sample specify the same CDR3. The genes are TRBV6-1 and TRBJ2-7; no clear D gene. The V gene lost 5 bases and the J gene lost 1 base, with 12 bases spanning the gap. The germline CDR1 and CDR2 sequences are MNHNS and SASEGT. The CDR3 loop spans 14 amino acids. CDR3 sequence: CASSPRTDSYEQYF. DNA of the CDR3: TGTGCCAGCAGTCCCCGGACCGATTCCTACGAGCAGTACTTC.

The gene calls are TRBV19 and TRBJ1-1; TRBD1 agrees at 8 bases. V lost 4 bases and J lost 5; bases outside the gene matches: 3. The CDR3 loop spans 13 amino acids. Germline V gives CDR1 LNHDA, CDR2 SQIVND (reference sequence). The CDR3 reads CASSTQGATEAFF. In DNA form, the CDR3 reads TGTGCCAGTAGTACGCAGGGGGCAACTGAAGCTTTCTTT.

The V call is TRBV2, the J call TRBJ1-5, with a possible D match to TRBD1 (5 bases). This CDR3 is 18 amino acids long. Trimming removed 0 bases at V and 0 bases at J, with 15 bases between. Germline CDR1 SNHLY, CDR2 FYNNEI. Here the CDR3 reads CASSEAKGHSYSNQPQHF. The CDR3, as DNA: TGTGCCAGCAGTGAAGCGAAAGGACACAGTTATAGCAATCAGCCCCAGCATTTT.

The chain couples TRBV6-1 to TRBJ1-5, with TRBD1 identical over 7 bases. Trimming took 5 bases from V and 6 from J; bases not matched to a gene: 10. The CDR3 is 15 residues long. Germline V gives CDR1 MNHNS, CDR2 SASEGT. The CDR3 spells CASSSVRGRGQPQHF. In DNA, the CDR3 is TGTGCCAGCAGTTCCGTTAGGGGGCGAGGTCAGCCCCAGCATTTT.

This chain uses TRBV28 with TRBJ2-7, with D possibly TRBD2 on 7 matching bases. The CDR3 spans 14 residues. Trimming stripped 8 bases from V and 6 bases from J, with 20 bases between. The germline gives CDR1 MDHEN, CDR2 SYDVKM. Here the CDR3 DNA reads TGTGCCAGCGCCCCGGGGGGCCCATCTTTCGAGCAGTACTTC. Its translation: CASAPGGPSFEQYF.

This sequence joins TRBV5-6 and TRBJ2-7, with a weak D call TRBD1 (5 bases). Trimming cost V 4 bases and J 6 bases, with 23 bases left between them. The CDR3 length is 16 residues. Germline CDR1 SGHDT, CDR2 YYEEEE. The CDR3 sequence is CASSLGVAGSSGEQYF. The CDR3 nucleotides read TGTGCCAGCAGCCTTGGGGTTGCAGGGTCGTCGGGCGAGCAGTACTTC.

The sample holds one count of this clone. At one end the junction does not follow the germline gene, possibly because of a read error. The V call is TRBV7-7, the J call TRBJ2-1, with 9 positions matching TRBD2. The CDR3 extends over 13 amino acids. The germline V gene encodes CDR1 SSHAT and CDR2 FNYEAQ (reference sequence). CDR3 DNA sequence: TGTGCTAGCAGCACGCGGGGGGGGAATGAGCAGTTCTTC. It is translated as CASSTRGGNEQFF.

DNA of the CDR3: TGTGCCAGTGGACTTAGCGGCAATGAGCAGTTCTTC. It is translated as CASGLSGNEQFF. The chain is built from TRBV9 and TRBJ2-1, with D possibly being TRBD2 (6 bases). V dropped 8 bases and J dropped 6 bases, with 12 bases sitting between them. CDR1 SGDLS and CDR2 YYNGEE come from the germline V gene. CDR3 length: 12 residues.

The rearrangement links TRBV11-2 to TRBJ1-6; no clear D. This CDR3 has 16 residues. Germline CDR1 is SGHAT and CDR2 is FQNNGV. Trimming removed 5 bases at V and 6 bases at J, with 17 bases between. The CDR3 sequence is CASSPTGLFGNSPLHF. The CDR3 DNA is TGTGCCAGCAGCCCCACCGGACTTTTCGGTAATTCACCCCTCCACTTT.

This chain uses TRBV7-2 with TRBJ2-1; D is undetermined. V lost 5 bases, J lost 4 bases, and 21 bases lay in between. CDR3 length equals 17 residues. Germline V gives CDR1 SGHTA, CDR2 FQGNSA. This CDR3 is CASSPYSRSQNYNEQFF. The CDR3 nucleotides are TGTGCCAGCAGCCCGTATTCGAGGTCCCAAAATTACAATGAGCAGTTCTTC.

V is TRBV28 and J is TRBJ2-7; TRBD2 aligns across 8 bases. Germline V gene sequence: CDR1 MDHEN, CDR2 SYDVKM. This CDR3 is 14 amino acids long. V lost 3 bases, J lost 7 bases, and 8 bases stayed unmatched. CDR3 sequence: CASSLPAGVREQYF. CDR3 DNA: TGTGCCAGCAGTTTGCCAGCGGGAGTGAGAGAGCAGTACTTC.

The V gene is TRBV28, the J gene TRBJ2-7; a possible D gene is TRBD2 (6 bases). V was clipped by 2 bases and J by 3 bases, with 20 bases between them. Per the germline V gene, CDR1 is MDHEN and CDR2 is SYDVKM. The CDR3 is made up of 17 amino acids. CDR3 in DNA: TGTGCCAGCAGTTTACCTGCCCCCGTAGGGACTGACTACGAGCAGTACTTC. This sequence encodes CASSLPAPVGTDYEQYF.

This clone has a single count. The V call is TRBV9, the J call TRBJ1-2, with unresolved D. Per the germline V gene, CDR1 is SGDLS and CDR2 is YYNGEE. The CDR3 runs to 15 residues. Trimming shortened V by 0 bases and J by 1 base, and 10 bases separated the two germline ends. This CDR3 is CASSVAGRLNYGYTF. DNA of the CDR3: TGTGCCAGCAGCGTAGCAGGCCGCCTTAACTATGGCTACACCTTC.

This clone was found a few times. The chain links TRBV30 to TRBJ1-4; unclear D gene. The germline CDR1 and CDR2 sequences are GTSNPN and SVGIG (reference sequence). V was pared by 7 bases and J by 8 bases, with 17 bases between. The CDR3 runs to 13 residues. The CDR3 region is CASKGPWSEKLFF. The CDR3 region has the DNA TGTGCCTCGAAGGGTCCCTGGAGCGAAAAACTGTTTTTT.

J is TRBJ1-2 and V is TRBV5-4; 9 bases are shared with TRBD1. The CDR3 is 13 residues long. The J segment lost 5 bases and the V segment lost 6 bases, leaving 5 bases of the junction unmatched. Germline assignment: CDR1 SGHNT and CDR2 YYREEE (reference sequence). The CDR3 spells CASNLDRGYGYTF. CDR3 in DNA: TGTGCCAGCAACCTAGACAGGGGGTATGGCTACACCTTC.

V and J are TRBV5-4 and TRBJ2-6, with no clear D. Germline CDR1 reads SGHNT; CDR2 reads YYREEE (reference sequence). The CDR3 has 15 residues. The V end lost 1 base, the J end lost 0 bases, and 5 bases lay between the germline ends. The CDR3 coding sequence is TGTGCCAGCAGCTTGAAGAGCTCTGGGGCCAACGTCCTGACTTTC. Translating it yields CASSLKSSGANVLTF.

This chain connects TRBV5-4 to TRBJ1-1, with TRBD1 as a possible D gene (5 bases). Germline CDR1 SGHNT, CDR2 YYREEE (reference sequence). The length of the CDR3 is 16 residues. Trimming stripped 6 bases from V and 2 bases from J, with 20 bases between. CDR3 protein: CASTISRPGRNTEAFF. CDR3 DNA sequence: TGTGCCAGCACCATCTCACGACCAGGGCGTAACACTGAAGCTTTCTTT.

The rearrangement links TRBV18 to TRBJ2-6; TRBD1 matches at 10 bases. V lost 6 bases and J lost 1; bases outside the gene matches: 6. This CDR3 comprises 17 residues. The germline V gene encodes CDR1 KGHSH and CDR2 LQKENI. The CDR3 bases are TGTGCCAGCTCCCCGGACAGGGGGGGTTCTGGGGCCAACGTCCTGACTTTC. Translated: CASSPDRGGSGANVLTF.